This T cell receptor beta chain was obtained from a study of control samples from healthy donors and cancer patients. The data were produced by immunoSEQ multiplex PCR, yet TCRdb's version contains in-frame clones alone and is incomplete. This sample carries 55,000 to 70,000 clones, more than 85% of them seen once, and the ten largest clones take around 0.9%. V lost 2 bases, J lost 6 bases, and 16 bases lay in between. The CDR3 spans 16 residues. The germline gives CDR1 MNHEY, CDR2 SVGEGT. The sequenced sample was PBMCs. This clonotype originated in a man in his thirties or forties with colorectal cancer. This chain connects TRBV6-2 or TRBV6-3 to TRBJ2-2; D is uncertain. For the CDR3, the DNA is TGTGCCAGCAGTTACACCCTTTGGATTGCGGCCGGGGAGCTGTTTTTT. As protein: CASSYTLWIAAGELFF.